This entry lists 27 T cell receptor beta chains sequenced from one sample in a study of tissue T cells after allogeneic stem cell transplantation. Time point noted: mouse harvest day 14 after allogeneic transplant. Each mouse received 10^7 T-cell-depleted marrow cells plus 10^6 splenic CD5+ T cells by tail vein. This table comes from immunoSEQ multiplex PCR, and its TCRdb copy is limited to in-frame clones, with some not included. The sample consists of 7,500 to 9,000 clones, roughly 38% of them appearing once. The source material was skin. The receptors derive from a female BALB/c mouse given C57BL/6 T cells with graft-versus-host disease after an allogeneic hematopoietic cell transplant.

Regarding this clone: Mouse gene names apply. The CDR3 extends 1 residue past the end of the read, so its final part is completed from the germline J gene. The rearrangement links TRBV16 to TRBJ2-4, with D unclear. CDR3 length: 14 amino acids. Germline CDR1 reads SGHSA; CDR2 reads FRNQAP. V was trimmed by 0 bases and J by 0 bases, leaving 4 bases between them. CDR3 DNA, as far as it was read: TGTGCAAGCAGCTTAGAGGGAAGTCAAAACACCTTGTAC. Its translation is CASSLEGSQNTLY. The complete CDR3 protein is CASSLEGSQNTLYF.

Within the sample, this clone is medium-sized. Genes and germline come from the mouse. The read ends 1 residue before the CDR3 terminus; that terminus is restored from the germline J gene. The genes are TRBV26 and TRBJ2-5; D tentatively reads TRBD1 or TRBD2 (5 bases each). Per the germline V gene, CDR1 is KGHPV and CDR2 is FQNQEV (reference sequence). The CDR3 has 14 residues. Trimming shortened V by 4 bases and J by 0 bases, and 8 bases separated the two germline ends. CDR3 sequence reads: CASSPRDNQDTQYF. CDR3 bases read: TGTGCCAGCAGTCCCCGGGACAACCAAGACACCCAGTAC.

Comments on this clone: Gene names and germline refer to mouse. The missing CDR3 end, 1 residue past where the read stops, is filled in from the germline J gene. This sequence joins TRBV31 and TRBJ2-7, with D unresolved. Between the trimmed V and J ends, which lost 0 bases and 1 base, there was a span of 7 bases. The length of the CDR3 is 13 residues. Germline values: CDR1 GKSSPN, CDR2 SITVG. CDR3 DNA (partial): TGTGCCTGGAGTCTAAGCAGATCCTATGAACAGTAC. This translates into CAWSLSRSYEQY. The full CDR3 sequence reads CAWSLSRSYEQYF.

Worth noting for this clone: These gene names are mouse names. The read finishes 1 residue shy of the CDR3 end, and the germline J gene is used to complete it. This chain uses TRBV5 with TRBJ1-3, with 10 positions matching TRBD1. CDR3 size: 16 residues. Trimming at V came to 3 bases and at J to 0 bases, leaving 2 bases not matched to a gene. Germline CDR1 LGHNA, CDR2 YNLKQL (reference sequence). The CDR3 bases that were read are TGTGCCAGCAGCCAGGACAGGGGGAATTCTGGAAATACGCTCTAT. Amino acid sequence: CASSQDRGNSGNTLY. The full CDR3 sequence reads CASSQDRGNSGNTLYF.

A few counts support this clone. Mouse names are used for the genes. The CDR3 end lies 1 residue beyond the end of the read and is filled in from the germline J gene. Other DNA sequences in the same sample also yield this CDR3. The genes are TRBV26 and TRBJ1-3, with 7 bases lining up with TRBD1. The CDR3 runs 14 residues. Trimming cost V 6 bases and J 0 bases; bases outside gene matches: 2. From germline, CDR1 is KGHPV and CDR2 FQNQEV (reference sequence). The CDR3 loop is CASSRDSSGNTLYF. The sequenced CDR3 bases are TGTGCCAGCAGCCGGGACAGTTCTGGAAATACGCTCTAT.

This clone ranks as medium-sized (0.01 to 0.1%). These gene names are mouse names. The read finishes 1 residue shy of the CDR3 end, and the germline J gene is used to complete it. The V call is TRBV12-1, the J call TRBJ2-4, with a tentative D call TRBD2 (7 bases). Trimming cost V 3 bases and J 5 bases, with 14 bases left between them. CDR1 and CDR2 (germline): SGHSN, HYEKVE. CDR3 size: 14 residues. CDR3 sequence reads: CASSRGARGNTLYF. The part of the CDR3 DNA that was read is TGTGCCAGCTCTAGGGGGGCTCGGGGAAACACCTTGTAC.

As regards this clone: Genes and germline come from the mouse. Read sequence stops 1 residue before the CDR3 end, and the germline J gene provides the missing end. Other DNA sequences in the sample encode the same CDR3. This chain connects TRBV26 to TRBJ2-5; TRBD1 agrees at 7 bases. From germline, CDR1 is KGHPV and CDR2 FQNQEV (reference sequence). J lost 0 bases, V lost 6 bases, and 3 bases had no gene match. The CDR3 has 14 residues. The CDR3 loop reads CASSGTVNQDTQYF. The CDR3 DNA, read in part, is TGTGCCAGCAGCGGGACAGTTAACCAAGACACCCAGTAC.

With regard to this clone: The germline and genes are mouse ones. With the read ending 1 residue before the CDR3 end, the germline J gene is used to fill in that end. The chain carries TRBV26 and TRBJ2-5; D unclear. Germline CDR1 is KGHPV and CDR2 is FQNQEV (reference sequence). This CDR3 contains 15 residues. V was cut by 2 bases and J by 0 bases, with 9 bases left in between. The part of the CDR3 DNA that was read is TGTGCCAGCAGTCTGCCTACAATTAACCAAGACACCCAGTAC. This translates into CASSLPTINQDTQY. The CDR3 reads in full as CASSLPTINQDTQYF. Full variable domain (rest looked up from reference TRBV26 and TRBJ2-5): NSKVIQTPRYLVKGQGQKAKMRCIPEKGHPVVFWYQQNKNNEFKFLINFQNQEVLQQIDMTEKRFSAECPSNSPCSLEIQSSEAGDSALYLCASSLPTINQDTQYFGPGTRLLVL.

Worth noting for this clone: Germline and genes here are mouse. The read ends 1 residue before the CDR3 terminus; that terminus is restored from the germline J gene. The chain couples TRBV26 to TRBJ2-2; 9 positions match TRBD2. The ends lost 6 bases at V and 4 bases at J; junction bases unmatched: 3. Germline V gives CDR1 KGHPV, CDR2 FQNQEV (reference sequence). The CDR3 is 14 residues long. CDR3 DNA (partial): TGTGCCAGCAGGACTGGGGGAGGCACCGGGCAGCTCTAC. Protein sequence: CASRTGGGTGQLY. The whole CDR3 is CASRTGGGTGQLYF.

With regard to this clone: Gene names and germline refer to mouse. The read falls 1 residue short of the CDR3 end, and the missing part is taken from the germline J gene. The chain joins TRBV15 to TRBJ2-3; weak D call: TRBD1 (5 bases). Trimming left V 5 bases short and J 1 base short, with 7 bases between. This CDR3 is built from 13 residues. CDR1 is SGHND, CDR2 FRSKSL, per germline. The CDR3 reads CASSQGGAETLYF. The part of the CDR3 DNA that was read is TGTGCCAGCAGTCAGGGAGGTGCAGAAACGCTGTAT.

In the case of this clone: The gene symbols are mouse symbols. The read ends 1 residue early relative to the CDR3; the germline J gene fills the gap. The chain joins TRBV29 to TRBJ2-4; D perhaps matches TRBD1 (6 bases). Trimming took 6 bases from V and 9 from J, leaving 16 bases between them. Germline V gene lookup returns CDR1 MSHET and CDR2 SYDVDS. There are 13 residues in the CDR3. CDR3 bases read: TGTGCTAGCAGGGGGACACAAAGCCCAACCTTGTAC. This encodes CASRGTQSPTLY. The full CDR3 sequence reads CASRGTQSPTLYF.

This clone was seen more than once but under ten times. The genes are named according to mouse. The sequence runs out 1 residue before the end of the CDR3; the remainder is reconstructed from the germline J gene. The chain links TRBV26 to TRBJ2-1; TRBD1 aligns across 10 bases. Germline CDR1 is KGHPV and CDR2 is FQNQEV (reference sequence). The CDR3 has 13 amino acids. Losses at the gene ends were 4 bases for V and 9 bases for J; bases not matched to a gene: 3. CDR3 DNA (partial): TGTGCCAGCAGTCCGGGGACAGGGGATGAGCAGTTC. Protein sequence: CASSPGTGDEQF. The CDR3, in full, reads CASSPGTGDEQFF.

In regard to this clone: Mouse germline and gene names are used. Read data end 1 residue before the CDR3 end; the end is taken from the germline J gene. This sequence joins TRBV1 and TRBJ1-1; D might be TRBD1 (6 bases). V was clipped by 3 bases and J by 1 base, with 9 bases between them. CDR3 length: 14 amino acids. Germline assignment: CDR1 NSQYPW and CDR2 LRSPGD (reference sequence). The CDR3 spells CTCSARDKNTEVFF. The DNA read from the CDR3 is TGCACCTGCAGTGCCCGGGACAAAAACACAGAAGTCTTC.

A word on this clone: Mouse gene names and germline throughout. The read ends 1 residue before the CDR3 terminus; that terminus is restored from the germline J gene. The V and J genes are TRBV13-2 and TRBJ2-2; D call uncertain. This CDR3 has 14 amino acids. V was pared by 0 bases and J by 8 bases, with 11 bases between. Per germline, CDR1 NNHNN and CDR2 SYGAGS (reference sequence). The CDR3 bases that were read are TGTGCCAGCGGTGATGCTCGGGGTACGGGGCAGCTCTAC. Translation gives CASGDARGTGQLY. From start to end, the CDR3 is CASGDARGTGQLYF.

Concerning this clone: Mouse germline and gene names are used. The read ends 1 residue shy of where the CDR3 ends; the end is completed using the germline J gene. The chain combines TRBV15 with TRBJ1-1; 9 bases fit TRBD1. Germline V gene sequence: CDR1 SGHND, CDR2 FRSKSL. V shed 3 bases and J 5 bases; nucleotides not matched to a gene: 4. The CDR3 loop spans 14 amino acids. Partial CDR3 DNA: TGTGCCAGCAGTTTGGGACAGGGAGGGACAGAAGTCTTC. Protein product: CASSLGQGGTEVF. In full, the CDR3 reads CASSLGQGGTEVFF.

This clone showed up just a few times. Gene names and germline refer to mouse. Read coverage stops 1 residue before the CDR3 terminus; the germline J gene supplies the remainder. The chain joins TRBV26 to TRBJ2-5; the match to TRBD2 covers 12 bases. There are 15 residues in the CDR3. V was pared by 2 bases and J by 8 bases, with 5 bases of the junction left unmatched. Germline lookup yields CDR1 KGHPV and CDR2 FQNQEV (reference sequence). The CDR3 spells CASSLDWGGAGTQYF. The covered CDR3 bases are TGTGCCAGCAGTCTGGACTGGGGGGGCGCGGGCACCCAGTAC.

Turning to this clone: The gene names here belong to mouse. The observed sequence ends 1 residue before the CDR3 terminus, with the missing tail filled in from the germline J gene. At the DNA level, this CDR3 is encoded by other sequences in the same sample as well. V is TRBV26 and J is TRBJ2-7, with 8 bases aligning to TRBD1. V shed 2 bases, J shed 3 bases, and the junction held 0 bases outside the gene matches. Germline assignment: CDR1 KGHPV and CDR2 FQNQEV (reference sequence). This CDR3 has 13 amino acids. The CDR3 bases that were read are TGTGCCAGCAGTCTGACAGGGGGCTATGAACAGTAC. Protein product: CASSLTGGYEQY. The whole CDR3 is CASSLTGGYEQYF.

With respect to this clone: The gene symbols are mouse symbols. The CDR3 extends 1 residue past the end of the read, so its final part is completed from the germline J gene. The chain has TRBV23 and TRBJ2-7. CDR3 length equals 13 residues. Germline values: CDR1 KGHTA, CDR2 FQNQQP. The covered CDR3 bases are TGCTCCACCAGTGGGGCCGCCTCCTATGAACAGTAC. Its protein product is CSTSGAASYEQY. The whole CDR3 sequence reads CSTSGAASYEQYF.

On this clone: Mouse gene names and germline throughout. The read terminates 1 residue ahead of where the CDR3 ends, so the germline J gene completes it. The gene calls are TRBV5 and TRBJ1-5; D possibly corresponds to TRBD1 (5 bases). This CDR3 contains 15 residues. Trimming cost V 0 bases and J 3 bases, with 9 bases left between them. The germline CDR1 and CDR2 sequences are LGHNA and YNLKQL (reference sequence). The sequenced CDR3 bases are TGTGCCAGCAGCCAAGAAGGGGTGGGCAACCAGGCTCCGCTT. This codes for CASSQEGVGNQAPL. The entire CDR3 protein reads CASSQEGVGNQAPLF.

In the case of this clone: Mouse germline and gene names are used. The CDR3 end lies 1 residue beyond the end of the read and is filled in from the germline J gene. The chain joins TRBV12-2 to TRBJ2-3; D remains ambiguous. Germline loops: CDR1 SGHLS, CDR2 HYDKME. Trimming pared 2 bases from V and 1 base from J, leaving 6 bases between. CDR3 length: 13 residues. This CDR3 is CASSQLGAETLYF. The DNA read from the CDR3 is TGTGCCAGCTCTCAGCTGGGTGCAGAAACGCTGTAT.

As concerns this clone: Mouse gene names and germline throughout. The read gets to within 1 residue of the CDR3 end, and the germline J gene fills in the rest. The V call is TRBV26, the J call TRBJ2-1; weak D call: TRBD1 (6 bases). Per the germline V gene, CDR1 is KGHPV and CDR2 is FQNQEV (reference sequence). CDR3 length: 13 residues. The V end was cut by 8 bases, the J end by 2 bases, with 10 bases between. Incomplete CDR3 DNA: TGTGCCAGCTACAGGGTTGACTATGCTGAGCAGTTC. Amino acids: CASYRVDYAEQF. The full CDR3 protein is CASYRVDYAEQFF. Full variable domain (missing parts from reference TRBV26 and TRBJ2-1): NSKVIQTPRYLVKGQGQKAKMRCIPEKGHPVVFWYQQNKNNEFKFLINFQNQEVLQQIDMTEKRFSAECPSNSPCSLEIQSSEAGDSALYLCASYRVDYAEQFFGPGTRLTVL.

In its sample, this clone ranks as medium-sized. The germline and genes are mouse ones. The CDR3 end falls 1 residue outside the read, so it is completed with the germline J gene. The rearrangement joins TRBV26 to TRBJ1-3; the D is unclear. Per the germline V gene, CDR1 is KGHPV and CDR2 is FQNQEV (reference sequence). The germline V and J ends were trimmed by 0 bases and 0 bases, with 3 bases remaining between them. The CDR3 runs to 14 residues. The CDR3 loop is CASSLSNSGNTLYF. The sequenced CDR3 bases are TGTGCCAGCAGTCTGTCCAATTCTGGAAATACGCTCTAT.

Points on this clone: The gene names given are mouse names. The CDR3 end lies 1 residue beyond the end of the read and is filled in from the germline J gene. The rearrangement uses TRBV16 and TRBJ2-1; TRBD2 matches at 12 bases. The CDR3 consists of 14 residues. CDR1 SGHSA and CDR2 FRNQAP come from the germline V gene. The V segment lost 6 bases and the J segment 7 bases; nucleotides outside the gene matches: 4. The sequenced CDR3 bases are TGTGCAAGCAGGGACTGGGGGGGTCGAGCTGAGCAGTTC. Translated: CASRDWGGRAEQF. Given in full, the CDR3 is CASRDWGGRAEQFF.

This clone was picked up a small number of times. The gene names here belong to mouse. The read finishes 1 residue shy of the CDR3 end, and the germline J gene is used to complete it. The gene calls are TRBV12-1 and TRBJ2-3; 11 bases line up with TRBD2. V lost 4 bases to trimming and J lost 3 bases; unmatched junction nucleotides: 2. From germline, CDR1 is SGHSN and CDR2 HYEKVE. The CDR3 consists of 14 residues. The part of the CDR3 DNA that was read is TGTGCCAGCTCAACTGGGGGGGCGGCAGAAACGCTGTAT. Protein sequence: CASSTGGAAETLY. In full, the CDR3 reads CASSTGGAAETLYF.

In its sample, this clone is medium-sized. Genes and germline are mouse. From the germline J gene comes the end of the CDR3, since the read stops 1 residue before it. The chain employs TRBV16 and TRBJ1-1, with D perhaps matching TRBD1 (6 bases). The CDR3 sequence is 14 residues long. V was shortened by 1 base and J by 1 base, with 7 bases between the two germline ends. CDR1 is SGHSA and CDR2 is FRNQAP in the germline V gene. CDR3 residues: CASSLVGGNTEVFF. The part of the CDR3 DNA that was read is TGTGCAAGCAGCTTAGTAGGGGGAAACACAGAAGTCTTC.

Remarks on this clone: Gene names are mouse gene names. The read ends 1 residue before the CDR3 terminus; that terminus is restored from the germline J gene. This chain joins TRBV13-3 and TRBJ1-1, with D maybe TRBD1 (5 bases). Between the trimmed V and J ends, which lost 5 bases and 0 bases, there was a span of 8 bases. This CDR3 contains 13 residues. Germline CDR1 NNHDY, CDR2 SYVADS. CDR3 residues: CASSPGTNTEVFF. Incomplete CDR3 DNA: TGTGCCAGCAGCCCAGGGACAAACACAGAAGTCTTC.

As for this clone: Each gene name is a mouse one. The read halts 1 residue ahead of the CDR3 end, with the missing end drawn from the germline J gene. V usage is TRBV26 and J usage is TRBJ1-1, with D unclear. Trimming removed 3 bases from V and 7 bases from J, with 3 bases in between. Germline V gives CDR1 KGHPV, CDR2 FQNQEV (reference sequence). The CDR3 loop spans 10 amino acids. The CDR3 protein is CASSLKEVFF. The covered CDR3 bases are TGTGCCAGCAGTCTCAAAGAAGTCTTC. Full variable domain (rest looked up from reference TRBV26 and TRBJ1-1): NSKVIQTPRYLVKGQGQKAKMRCIPEKGHPVVFWYQQNKNNEFKFLINFQNQEVLQQIDMTEKRFSAECPSNSPCSLEIQSSEAGDSALYLCASSLKEVFFGKGTRLTVV.